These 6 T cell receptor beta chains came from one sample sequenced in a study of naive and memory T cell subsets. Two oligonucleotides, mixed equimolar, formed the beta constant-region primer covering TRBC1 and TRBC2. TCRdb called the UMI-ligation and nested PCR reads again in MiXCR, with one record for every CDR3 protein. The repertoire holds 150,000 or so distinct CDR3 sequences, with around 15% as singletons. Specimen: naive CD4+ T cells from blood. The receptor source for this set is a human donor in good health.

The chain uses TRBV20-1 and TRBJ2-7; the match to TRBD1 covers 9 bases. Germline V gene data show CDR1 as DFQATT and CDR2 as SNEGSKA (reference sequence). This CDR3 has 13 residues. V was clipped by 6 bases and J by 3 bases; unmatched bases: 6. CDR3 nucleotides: TGCAGTGCCACCGGGACAGGGTTCTACGAGCAGTACTTC. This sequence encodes CSATGTGFYEQYF.

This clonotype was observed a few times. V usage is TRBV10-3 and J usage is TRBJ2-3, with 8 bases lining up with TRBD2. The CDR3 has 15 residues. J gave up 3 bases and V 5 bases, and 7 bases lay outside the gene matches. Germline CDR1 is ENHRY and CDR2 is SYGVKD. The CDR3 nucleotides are TGTGCCATCAGTCAAAGCGGGAGTGGAACAGATACGCAGTATTTT. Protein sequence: CAISQSGSGTDTQYF.

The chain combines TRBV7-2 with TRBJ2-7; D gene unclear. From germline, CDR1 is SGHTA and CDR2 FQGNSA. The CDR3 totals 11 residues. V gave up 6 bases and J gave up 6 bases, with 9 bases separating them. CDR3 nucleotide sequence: TGTGCCAGCAGTATAGCTCGCGAGCAGTACTTC. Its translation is CASSIAREQYF.

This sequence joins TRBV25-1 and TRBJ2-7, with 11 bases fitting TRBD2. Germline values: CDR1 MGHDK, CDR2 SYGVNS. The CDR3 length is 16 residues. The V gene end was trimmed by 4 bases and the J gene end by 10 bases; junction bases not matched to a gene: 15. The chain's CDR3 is CASSVRGSGTSGSQYF. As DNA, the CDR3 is TGTGCCAGCAGTGTTCGGGGTAGTGGGACTAGCGGAAGTCAGTACTTC.

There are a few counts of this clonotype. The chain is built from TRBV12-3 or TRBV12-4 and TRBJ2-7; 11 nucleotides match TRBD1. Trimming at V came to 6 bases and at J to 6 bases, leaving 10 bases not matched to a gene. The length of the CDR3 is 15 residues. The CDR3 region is CASRKGQGARGEQYF. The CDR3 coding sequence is TGTGCCAGCAGAAAAGGACAGGGGGCTCGAGGCGAGCAGTACTTC.

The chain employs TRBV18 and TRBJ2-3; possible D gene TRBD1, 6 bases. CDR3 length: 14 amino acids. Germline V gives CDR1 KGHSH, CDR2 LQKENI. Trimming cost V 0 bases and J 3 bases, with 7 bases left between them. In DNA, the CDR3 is TGTGCCAGCTCACCACCAGGACAGACAGATACGCAGTATTTT. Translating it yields CASSPPGQTDTQYF.